This T cell receptor (beta chain) was retrieved from a study of OX40 agonist ivuxolimab in advanced cancers. Background on the study: At 0.01 to 10 mg/kg, ivuxolimab was administered intravenously to patients every 2 weeks.

Only in-frame clones appear in the TCRdb table, and some are missing; sequencing was by immunoSEQ multiplex PCR. The sample shows 63,000 or so clones, 70% to 90% of them seen only once. As for this clone: No antigen is known for it.

Study observations and caveats: Also showing low normalized T-cell clonal expansion were some of the nonresponders.

With V trimmed by 4 bases and J by 3 bases, 6 bases remained unmatched. CDR1 and CDR2 (germline): LNHDA, SQIVND (reference sequence). The CDR3 totals 16 residues. The chain uses TRBV19 and TRBJ1-6; 7 bases map to TRBD1. This clonotype originated in an adult with an advanced solid tumor such as melanoma, head and neck, liver or kidney cancer. Specimen: CD4+ or CD8+ T cells sorted from blood, collected in a trial of the OX40 agonist ivuxolimab. CDR3 DNA: TGTGCCAGTAGTAGAGAGGACAGGATCTATAATTCACCCCTCCACTTT. This encodes CASSREDRIYNSPLHF.